A selection of T cell receptor beta chains follows, all from one sample in a study of blood T cells in healthy people across ages. TCRdb re-derived calls from the 5' RACE reads in MiXCR, one entry per CDR3 protein. The profile covers 600,000 to 1,000,000 distinct CDR3 sequences, with 20% to 30% appearing a single time and more than 3% taken by the ten largest. The same data also went into a second study, on T cells of mothers and their children.

Sequenced sample: blood. These receptors all come from a boy under 18 in good health. The CDR3 runs from the conserved cysteine through the conserved F or W. Fields, in order: D gene, clone size, J gene, V gene, CDR3 DNA, CDR3 protein. A D gene is named only where the DNA matches it firmly. Only some rows state a clone size, as once, few, many or a class for expanded clones.

. few TRBJ2-7 TRBV20-1 TGCAGTGCTAGAGACCTTCGAGGTCGGGAGCAGTACTTC CSARDLRGREQYF
TRBD1 few TRBJ2-5 TRBV28 TGTGCCAGCAGTGAAGTAACCCTTTCAGGGGGCCAAGAGACCCAGTACTTC CASSEVTLSGGQETQYF
. . TRBJ2-3 TRBV27 TGTGCCAGCAGTTACCAAGCCCGAGATACGCAGTATTTT CASSYQARDTQYF
. few TRBJ2-7 TRBV9 TGTGCCAGCAGCGACAGGAATTTCGACGAGCAGTACTTC CASSDRNFDEQYF
TRBD2 few TRBJ2-1 TRBV29-1 TGCAGCGCCTTGGGGCTAGCGGACTCCTACAATGAGCAGTTCTTC CSALGLADSYNEQFF
TRBD1 few TRBJ1-2 TRBV6-2/TRBV6-3 TGTGCCAGCAGCTACCCCGGGACAGAGGCCATCTATGGCTACACCTTC CASSYPGTEAIYGYTF
. few TRBJ2-6 TRBV7-2 TGTGCCAGCAGCTTAGCTCAGGGGGCGGGAGTTGGGGCCAACGTCCTGACTTTC CASSLAQGAGVGANVLTF
TRBD2 . TRBJ2-5 TRBV27 TGTGCCAGCAGTTTAAGTTTGGGCGGGGGCCAAGAGACCCAGTACTTC CASSLSLGGGQETQYF
. few TRBJ2-2 TRBV5-1 TGCGCCAGCAGCTTGTCGGTCCCCACCGGGGAGCTGTTTTTT CASSLSVPTGELFF
. few TRBJ2-5 TRBV7-9 TGTGCCAGCAGCGTTAGGGAGGTGGAAGAGACCCAGTACTTC CASSVREVEETQYF
. . TRBJ2-1 TRBV29-1 TGCAGCGTTGAGGGCCCCCCCAGGGATAATGAGCAGTTCTTC CSVEGPPRDNEQFF
TRBD1 few TRBJ2-7 TRBV29-1 TGCAGCGTCCCCGGGACAGGATTCTACGAGCAGTACTTC CSVPGTGFYEQYF
. . TRBJ1-2 TRBV7-2 TGTGCCAGCAGCCCCAAAGTCGGGGGAAACTATGGCTACACCTTC CASSPKVGGNYGYTF
. . TRBJ2-5 TRBV6-6 TGTGCCAGCAGTCGTAACTACAAGCAGTACTTC CASSRNYKQYF
. . TRBJ2-3 TRBV2 TGTGCCAGCAGTGAAGGGGTGGAATCAGATACGCAGTATTTT CASSEGVESDTQYF
TRBD1 . TRBJ2-7 TRBV6-2/TRBV6-3 TGTGCCAGCAGTTACTCTAGGACAGGGGCCTACGAGCAGTACTTC CASSYSRTGAYEQYF
. . TRBJ2-1 TRBV20-1 TGCAGTGCTAGAGGGCGCGGGAATACCTACAATGAGCAGCTCTTC CSARGRGNTYNEQLF
. . TRBJ1-4 TRBV27 TGTGCCAGCAGCCGTCACAATGAAAAACTGTTTTTT CASSRHNEKLFF
TRBD1 . TRBJ2-1 TRBV20-1 TGCAGTCAAGACCGGGACAGTTCCTACAATGAGCAGTTCTTC CSQDRDSSYNEQFF
. many TRBJ2-6 TRBV29-1 TGCAGCGTTGGGGACCGAGCTGGGGCCAACGTCCTGACTTTC CSVGDRAGANVLTF
TRBD2 . TRBJ2-1 TRBV15 TGTGCCACCAGCAGAGATGATGTGGCTAGCGGGATCTACAATGAGCAGTTCTTC CATSRDDVASGIYNEQFF
. . TRBJ2-1 TRBV7-2 TGTGCCAGCAGCTTAGATCAGGTAGTCAATGAGCAGTTCTTC CASSLDQVVNEQFF
. . TRBJ2-7 TRBV7-9 TGTGCCAGCAGCCTCGCGAGGGACCTCCAGAATCACGAGCAGTACTTC CASSLARDLQNHEQYF
TRBD2 few TRBJ2-7 TRBV28 TGTGCCAGCAGGCTGGGAGGGGACTCGCTCGAGCAGTACTTC CASRLGGDSLEQYF
. . TRBJ1-1 TRBV6-2/TRBV6-3 TGTGCCAGCAGTACGGCAGGGGAGGGCGACACTGAAGCTTTCTTT CASSTAGEGDTEAFF
TRBD1 few TRBJ2-1 TRBV4-3 TGCGCCAGCAGCCCAGGGGGTGCGCGAGGGGATGAGCAGTTCTTC CASSPGGARGDEQFF
. . TRBJ2-3 TRBV20-1 TGCAGTGCCAAGACAGTTACGAGCACAGATACGCAGTATTTT CSAKTVTSTDTQYF
. . TRBJ2-3 TRBV3-1 TGTGCCTGCAGCCCCATTACGTCGGGTAGTGATACGCAGTATTTT CACSPITSGSDTQYF
. . TRBJ2-7 TRBV10-3 TGTGCCATCAGTGAGGTTAAAGGGTGGGAGCAGTACTTC CAISEVKGWEQYF
TRBD2 . TRBJ2-5 TRBV7-2 TGTGCCAGCAGCTTGAAGTCCGGTCACTGGGAGGGCAGATACAATGAGCAGTCCTTC CASSLKSGHWEGRYNEQSF
TRBD2 . TRBJ2-2 TRBV20-1 TGCAGTGTTCGACTTAGCGGGGGGGCTGAAACCGGGGAGCTGTTTTTT CSVRLSGGAETGELFF
. . TRBJ2-7 TRBV7-6 TGTGCCAGCAGCTTACATGGGGCTCCCTACGAGCAGTACTTC CASSLHGAPYEQYF
TRBD2 many TRBJ2-5 TRBV20-1 TGCAGTGCTAGAGAGGCTAGCGGGGGTAGTGGGACCCAGTACTTC CSAREASGGSGTQYF
. . TRBJ1-4 TRBV29-1 TGCAGCGTTGGACATTTGAGAGGTGAAAAACTGTTTTTT CSVGHLRGEKLFF
. few TRBJ2-5 TRBV29-1 TGCAGCGGGGCGGGACTCCCCGGGGAGACCCAGTACTTC CSGAGLPGETQYF
TRBD1 . TRBJ2-1 TRBV6-5 TGTGCCAGCAGTGAGACAGGGGGGGACTACAATGAGCAGTTCTTC CASSETGGDYNEQFF
. few TRBJ2-7 TRBV7-3 TGTGCCAGCAGCTTAATCAGGCGGCAGACTTCAACCTACGAGCAGTACTTC CASSLIRRQTSTYEQYF
TRBD2 many TRBJ2-7 TRBV29-1 TGCAGCGCCCTGGGGGGGTCCTACGAGCAGTACTTC CSALGGSYEQYF
TRBD2 few TRBJ2-2 TRBV6-6 TGTGCCAGCAGTTACATAGCGGGAGTAGGCGGGGAGCTGTTTTTT CASSYIAGVGGELFF
TRBD2 few TRBJ2-1 TRBV7-6 TGTGCCAGCAGCACGACTAGCGGGAACTACAATGAGCAGTTCTTC CASSTTSGNYNEQFF
. . TRBJ2-7 TRBV7-9 TGTGCCAGCAGCTTAGGGGGCTCATTAAGCTCCTACGAGCAGTACTTC CASSLGGSLSSYEQYF
TRBD2 few TRBJ2-1 TRBV12-3/TRBV12-4 TGTGCCAGCAGTGACCTAGCGGGGGGCTACAATGAGCAGTTCTTC CASSDLAGGYNEQFF
TRBD2 . TRBJ2-1 TRBV5-1 TGCGCCAGCAGCTTGCGAGCGGGAGGCGCGGGTGAGCAGTTCTTC CASSLRAGGAGEQFF
. many TRBJ2-7 TRBV7-2 TGTGCCAGCAGCTTAGGTCCCAGCGCCTCCTACGAGCAGTACTTC CASSLGPSASYEQYF
. few TRBJ1-1 TRBV7-3 TGTGCCAGCAGCTACCAGGGAGTAGCTGAAGCTTTCTTT CASSYQGVAEAFF
. many TRBJ2-7 TRBV10-3 TGTGCCATCAGTGAGGGGGAGGGGGGGTCCTACGAGCAGTACTTC CAISEGEGGSYEQYF
. few TRBJ2-5 TRBV29-1 TGCAGCGTTGTTTTTGGGACCCAGTACTTC CSVVFGTQYF
. few TRBJ2-2 TRBV24-1 TGTGCCACCAGTGATTTGCTCGGGGGGCTCGGCACCGGGGAGCTGTTTTTT CATSDLLGGLGTGELFF
. . TRBJ1-5 TRBV5-1 TGCGCCAGCTCGACTTCTGGGGGATTCAATCAGCCCCAGCATTTT CASSTSGGFNQPQHF
. few TRBJ1-1 TRBV6-2/TRBV6-3 TGTGCCAGCAGTAAGCGGGACACCATGGTCGGTGAAGCTTTCTTT CASSKRDTMVGEAFF
. . TRBJ1-4 TRBV27 TGTGCCAGCAGCCTAATCTATGGCGAAAAACTGTTTTTT CASSLIYGEKLFF
. . TRBJ1-6 TRBV7-2 TGTGCCAGCAGCTTGAGCTCCCGAAACTCCTATAATTCACCCCTCCACTTT CASSLSSRNSYNSPLHF
TRBD1 few TRBJ2-1 TRBV29-1 TGCAGCGTTGACCCCGGACAGGGAACAGATGAGCAGTTCTTC CSVDPGQGTDEQFF
. . TRBJ1-1 TRBV5-1 TGCGCCAGCAGCTTGGGGTTTTCAGGGACCACTGAAGCCTTCTTT CASSLGFSGTTEAFF
. . TRBJ1-6 TRBV20-1 TGCAGTGCTAGCGGGGATACTTCACCCCTCCACTTT CSASGDTSPLHF
. few TRBJ2-5 TRBV21-1 TGTGCCAGCAGCGCGGGACTAGAGAGAATCCAAGAGACCCAGTACTTC CASSAGLERIQETQYF
TRBD1 many TRBJ2-7 TRBV20-1 TGCAGTGCCCGGACAGGGAACGAGCAGTACTTC CSARTGNEQYF
. . TRBJ1-1 TRBV29-1 TGCAGCGTCGACCCTATGAACACTGAAGCTTTCTTT CSVDPMNTEAFF
. many TRBJ2-7 TRBV28 TGTGCCAGCAGCCTGGCGGTGGGGGAGCAGTACTTC CASSLAVGEQYF
TRBD2 . TRBJ2-5 TRBV24-1 TGTGCCACCATGGGACTAGCGGATCAAGAGACCCAGTACTTC CATMGLADQETQYF